A selection of T cell receptor beta chains follows, all from one sample in a study of T-cell memory formation after mild COVID-19. One entry per CDR3 protein, called by TCRdb with MiXCR from the 5' RACE reads. The table lists about 350,000 distinct CDR3 sequences, roughly 19% of them singletons. Sequencing used PBMCs or a T cell subset sorted from them (not recorded which). The receptors come from a man younger than 30 who had mild COVID-19 (a few samples of this study predate the infection). Cell type and time point are not known. The CDR3 runs from the conserved cysteine through the conserved F or W. D genes are given only for firm matches. The size of a clone is reported for some rows only, either as once, few or many, or as a class for expanded clones.

v_call	cdr3_length	d_call	j_call	clone_size	cdr3_aa	cdr3_nt
TRBV5-1	15	-	TRBJ2-3	many	CASSLAGASTDTQYF	TGCGCCAGCAGCTTGGCCGGTGCTAGCACAGATACGCAGTATTTT
TRBV5-6	16	TRBD2	TRBJ2-1	few	CASSRTSGGFWNEQFF	TGTGCCAGCAGCCGGACTAGCGGGGGGTTTTGGAATGAGCAGTTCTTC
TRBV12-3/TRBV12-4	12	-	TRBJ1-2	-	CASSLASNGYTF	TGTGCCAGCAGTTTGGCCAGTAATGGCTACACCTTC
TRBV7-2	16	TRBD1	TRBJ1-2	few	CASSRNSGQGWDGYTF	TGTGCCAGCAGCCGAAATAGCGGACAGGGCTGGGATGGCTACACCTTC
TRBV20-1	13	-	TRBJ2-6	few	CSAWTNGANVLTF	TGCAGTGCCTGGACTAATGGGGCCAACGTCCTGACTTTC
TRBV4-1	15	-	TRBJ2-7	-	CASSQVYRDSYEQYF	TGCGCCAGCAGCCAAGTGTACAGGGACTCCTACGAGCAGTACTTC
TRBV11-2	20	TRBD2	TRBJ2-1	few	CASSLGAGLAGDTSYNEQFF	TGTGCCAGCAGCTTAGGGGCAGGGCTAGCGGGGGACACCTCCTACAATGAGCAGTTCTTC
TRBV6-1	16	TRBD1	TRBJ1-5	-	CASSAKGTGWGQPQHF	TGTGCCAGCAGTGCTAAGGGGACAGGGTGGGGACAGCCCCAGCATTTT
TRBV24-1	15	TRBD1	TRBJ2-7	many	CATTPRDRGSYEQYF	TGTGCCACCACACCCCGGGACAGGGGATCCTACGAGCAGTACTTC
TRBV7-2	14	-	TRBJ2-3	few	CASSLSQGGDTQYF	TGTGCCAGCAGCTTATCGCAGGGGGGAGATACGCAGTATTTT
TRBV3-1	16	TRBD1	TRBJ1-2	few	CASSKGTGLANYGYTF	TGTGCCAGCAGCAAGGGGACAGGCCTAGCTAACTATGGCTACACCTTC
TRBV7-2	14	-	TRBJ1-2	few	CASIKLWGNYGYTF	TGTGCCAGCATCAAACTGTGGGGAAACTATGGCTACACCTTC
TRBV7-2	15	TRBD2	TRBJ2-7	-	CASSYQAGGNYEQYF	TGTGCCAGCAGCTACCAAGCGGGGGGCAACTACGAGCAGTACTTC
TRBV2	12	-	TRBJ2-1	-	CASTVYHNEQFF	TGTGCCTCCACGGTCTATCACAATGAGCAGTTCTTC
TRBV29-1	13	TRBD1	TRBJ1-2	few	CSGDRGVDDGYTF	TGCAGCGGGGACAGGGGGGTAGATGATGGCTACACCTTC
TRBV4-2	13	-	TRBJ1-1	-	CASSQTSGPEAFF	TGTGCCAGCAGCCAAACCTCTGGTCCTGAAGCTTTCTTT
TRBV19	13	-	TRBJ2-3	-	CASKGVGIDTQYF	TGTGCCAGTAAGGGGGTCGGGATAGATACGCAGTATTTT
TRBV5-1	15	TRBD2	TRBJ2-1	-	CASSRGLADYNEQFF	TGCGCCAGCAGCCGCGGACTAGCGGACTACAATGAGCAGTTCTTC
TRBV7-8	14	TRBD2	TRBJ2-5	few	CASCPGGVQETQYF	TGTGCCAGCTGCCCTGGGGGGGTACAAGAGACCCAGTACTTC
TRBV4-1	11	-	TRBJ1-1	-	CASSNYPEAFF	TGCGCCAGCAGCAATTACCCAGAAGCTTTCTTT
TRBV5-1	16	TRBD2	TRBJ2-7	-	CASRTTPSGSSYEQYF	TGCGCCAGCAGAACAACACCTAGCGGGAGCTCCTACGAGCAGTACTTC
TRBV24-1	14	TRBD1	TRBJ2-2	few	CATGQEMNTGELFF	TGTGCCACCGGACAGGAAATGAACACCGGGGAGCTGTTTTTT
TRBV7-9	13	-	TRBJ2-2	-	CASSGGLTGELFF	TGTGCCAGCAGCGGTGGACTGACCGGGGAGCTGTTTTTT
TRBV4-2	18	-	TRBJ1-1	few	CASSPFTGRDVVGTEAFF	TGTGCCAGCAGCCCCTTTACGGGCAGGGATGTCGTTGGGACTGAAGCTTTCTTT
TRBV7-2	15	-	TRBJ1-5	few	CASSLTAGRNQPQHF	TGTGCCAGCAGCTTAACAGCGGGGCGCAATCAGCCCCAGCATTTT
TRBV5-1	14	-	TRBJ2-3	many	CASSLSASTDTQYF	TGCGCCAGCAGCTTGTCCGCCTCCACAGATACGCAGTATTTT
TRBV29-1	15	TRBD2	TRBJ2-1	-	CTTILTSGVEGEQFF	TGCACCACGATCTTGACTAGCGGGGTTGAGGGTGAGCAGTTCTTC
TRBV9	15	-	TRBJ1-1	many	CASSVDWGGNTEAFF	TGTGCCAGCAGCGTAGATTGGGGGGGGAACACTGAAGCTTTCTTT
TRBV4-2	20	TRBD2	TRBJ2-1	-	CASSQDAVAGGVSSYNEQFF	TGTGCCAGCAGCCAAGACGCGGTAGCGGGGGGGGTGAGCTCCTACAATGAGCAGTTCTTC
TRBV18	18	TRBD2	TRBJ2-4	few	CASSPPLDSGGAKNIQYF	TGTGCCAGCTCACCCCCCTTGGATAGCGGGGGAGCCAAAAACATTCAGTACTTC
TRBV7-9	17	-	TRBJ2-3	many	CASSRGQLRRSTDTQYF	TGTGCCAGCAGCCGAGGACAGCTGCGTCGTTCCACAGATACGCAGTATTTT
TRBV20-1	16	-	TRBJ1-2	-	CSARRWGKGVNYGYTF	TGCAGTGCTAGAAGATGGGGGAAGGGTGTGAACTATGGCTACACCTTC
TRBV5-1	14	-	TRBJ1-1	-	CASRGGGVNTEAFF	TGCGCCAGCAGGGGTGGGGGGGTGAACACTGAAGCTTTCTTT
TRBV11-2	14	TRBD2	TRBJ2-3	many	CASSPSGVTDTQYF	TGTGCCAGCAGCCCTAGCGGGGTCACAGATACGCAGTATTTT
TRBV5-5	17	-	TRBJ1-5	-	CASSLRQAEGVSQPQHF	TGTGCCAGCAGCTTGCGGCAGGCAGAGGGGGTCTCCCAGCCCCAGCATTTT
TRBV18	15	-	TRBJ1-5	few	CASSPGEGTLWTQHF	TGTGCCAGCTCACCAGGGGAAGGGACCCTGTGGACCCAGCATTTT
TRBV6-2/TRBV6-3	15	-	TRBJ1-1	many	CASSFNGLGNTEAFF	TGTGCCAGCAGTTTCAATGGTTTAGGGAACACTGAAGCTTTCTTT
TRBV20-1	13	-	TRBJ1-1	many	CSARDGQTLEAFF	TGCAGTGCTAGAGACGGGCAGACCCTTGAAGCTTTCTTT
TRBV11-2	14	TRBD2	TRBJ2-1	-	CASSSGGGNNEQFF	TGTGCCAGCAGCTCGGGAGGGGGAAACAATGAGCAGTTCTTC
TRBV5-1	15	TRBD1	TRBJ1-5	few	CASSPGTGVTQPQHF	TGCGCCAGCAGCCCGGGGACAGGGGTTACGCAGCCCCAGCATTTT
TRBV11-2	15	-	TRBJ1-6	few	CASSLGPSGGSPLHF	TGTGCCAGCAGCTTAGGACCGTCGGGCGGCTCACCCCTCCACTTT
TRBV7-2	13	-	TRBJ1-5	many	CASSLEGYQPQHF	TGTGCCAGCAGCTTAGAAGGTTACCAGCCCCAGCATTTT
TRBV28	16	-	TRBJ2-5	-	CASSLGSGTLQETQYF	TGTGCCAGCAGTTTAGGCTCCGGGACACTTCAAGAGACCCAGTACTTC
TRBV12-3/TRBV12-4	15	TRBD1	TRBJ2-7	few	CASSGTGTLSYEQYF	TGTGCCAGCAGTGGGACAGGGACCCTCTCCTACGAGCAGTACTTC
TRBV6-5	13	-	TRBJ1-5	-	CASSYSLDQPQHF	TGTGCCAGCAGTTACTCCTTAGATCAGCCCCAGCATTTT
TRBV20-1	13	-	TRBJ1-1	-	CSPISTSNTEAFF	TGCAGTCCGATTTCCACATCGAACACTGAAGCTTTCTTT
TRBV24-1	14	-	TRBJ2-1	-	CATSDSLLAGEQFF	TGTGCCACCAGTGATTCCCTCCTAGCAGGTGAGCAGTTCTTC
TRBV7-2	16	-	TRBJ2-3	-	CASSAWNPYSTDTQYF	TGTGCCAGCAGCGCATGGAACCCCTATTCCACAGATACGCAGTATTTT
TRBV12-3/TRBV12-4	12	-	TRBJ2-4	once	CASSSLVNIQYF	TGTGCCAGCAGTTCCTTAGTCAACATTCAGTACTTC
TRBV12-3/TRBV12-4	12	-	TRBJ2-1	few	CASSYWGAGQFF	TGTGCCAGCAGCTACTGGGGGGCAGGGCAGTTCTTC
TRBV12-3/TRBV12-4	14	-	TRBJ2-3	few	CASRDPGDTDTQYF	TGTGCCAGCAGAGACCCGGGAGACACAGATACGCAGTATTTT
TRBV7-2	15	TRBD2	TRBJ2-3	-	CASSFVGGRADTQYF	TGTGCCAGCAGCTTCGTCGGGGGGAGGGCAGATACGCAGTATTTT
TRBV7-9	13	-	TRBJ1-6	-	CATGDLYNSPLHF	TGTGCCACAGGGGACCTCTATAATTCACCCCTCCACTTT
TRBV29-1	14	TRBD1	TRBJ2-1	few	CSVSYRGGNNEQFF	TGCAGCGTTTCCTACAGGGGTGGCAACAATGAGCAGTTCTTC
TRBV10-2	12	-	TRBJ1-1	-	CASRGGITEAFF	TGCGCCAGCAGGGGGGGGATCACTGAAGCTTTCTTT
TRBV5-1	13	TRBD1	TRBJ1-2	few	CASGQGSHYGYTF	TGCGCCAGCGGACAGGGGTCCCATTATGGCTACACCTTC
TRBV20-1	12	-	TRBJ2-1	-	CSAPGFYNEQFF	TGCAGTGCTCCGGGTTTTTACAATGAGCAGTTCTTC
TRBV12-3/TRBV12-4	16	-	TRBJ2-3	-	CASSPRGRFHRWTQYF	TGTGCCAGCAGCCCGCGGGGACGGTTCCACCGCTGGACGCAGTATTTT
TRBV6-5	15	TRBD1	TRBJ2-1	-	CASRKDRFSYNEQFF	TGTGCCAGCAGGAAGGACAGGTTTTCCTACAATGAGCAGTTCTTC
TRBV7-2	15	-	TRBJ1-2	-	CASSLGQPGGYGYTF	TGTGCCAGCAGCTTGGGACAACCAGGAGGCTATGGCTACACCTTC